This paragraph covers one T cell receptor (beta chain) sequence. This specimen belongs to a study of CD8+CD57+ T cells in acquired aplastic anemia. Looking at the study overall: DNA per sorted CD4+ or CD8+ sample ranged roughly 0.17 to 27.4 ug, averaging about 3.4 ug.

The CDR3 spans 13 residues. Trimming cost V 5 bases and J 10 bases, with 13 bases left between them. Germline assignment: CDR1 SGDLS and CDR2 YYNGEE. Patients who underwent sequencing had shown CD8+CD57+ cell expansion by flow cytometry. Genomic DNA constituted the template upon which TCR beta VDJ and CDR3 profiling was performed. TCRdb called the reads again in MiXCR, with one record for every CDR3 protein. The sample lists approximately 220,000 distinct CDR3 sequences, approximately 45% occurring once. This chain uses TRBV9 with TRBJ1-6; D remains unclear. This receptor was taken from a human donor with aplastic anemia. The specimen was sorted CD4+, CD8+, or CD8+CD57+ T cells (not recorded which) from PBMCs. The CDR3 DNA is TGTGCCAGCAGTTTAGGTCTAAGGTCACCCCTCCACTTT. Amino acid sequence: CASSLGLRSPLHF.